This is a list of T cell receptor beta chains from one sample in a study of OX40 agonist ivuxolimab in advanced cancers. Data came from immunoSEQ multiplex PCR; TCRdb stores just in-frame clones and leaves some out. This sample yields approximately 7,200 clones, of which 65% to 75% are seen a single time; around a quarter belongs to the top ten. Here the sequenced sample was CD4+ or CD8+ T cells sorted from blood, taken in a trial of the OX40 agonist ivuxolimab. The receptors derive from an adult with an advanced solid tumor such as melanoma, head and neck, liver or kidney cancer. Both conserved end residues are part of each CDR3. D genes are given only for firm matches. Clone size is not always given. Where it is, it says once, few, many or a class for expanded clones.

d_call	clone_size	cdr3_length	j_call	v_call	cdr3_aa	cdr3_nt
-	-	13	TRBJ2-6	TRBV7-2	CASSFSGANVLTF	TGTGCCAGCAGCTTTTCTGGGGCCAACGTCCTGACTTTC
-	-	13	TRBJ1-5	TRBV21-1	CASSTISNQPQHF	TGTGCCAGCAGCACTATTAGCAATCAGCCCCAGCATTTT
TRBD1	medium-sized	14	TRBJ2-5	TRBV18	CASSLGTGRETQYF	TGTGCCAGCTCACTTGGGACAGGACGGGAGACCCAGTACTTC
-	-	12	TRBJ2-1	TRBV7-9	CASSLAHNEQFF	TGTGCCAGCAGCTTAGCCCACAATGAGCAGTTCTTC
-	few	16	TRBJ2-1	TRBV9	CASSPSGHLVRDEQFF	TGTGCCAGCAGCCCAAGTGGACACCTAGTCAGAGATGAGCAGTTCTTC
-	once	14	TRBJ1-5	TRBV18	CASSPSTGDQPQHF	TGTGCCAGCTCACCTTCTACAGGTGATCAGCCCCAGCATTTT
TRBD1	few	14	TRBJ2-3	TRBV29-1	CSVEGQGYTDTQYF	TGCAGCGTTGAAGGACAGGGTTACACAGATACGCAGTATTTT
TRBD1	-	17	TRBJ2-1	TRBV28	CASSLLSGTGHYNEQFF	TGTGCCAGCAGTTTGTTATCCGGGACAGGACACTACAATGAGCAGTTCTTC
-	-	15	TRBJ2-7	TRBV6-6	CASSSPGTKQYEQYF	TGTGCCAGCAGTTCTCCTGGGACAAAACAATACGAGCAGTACTTC
TRBD1	-	16	TRBJ2-1	TRBV9	CASSVGGTGKFNEQFF	TGTGCCAGCAGCGTAGGAGGGACAGGGAAGTTTAATGAGCAGTTCTTC
TRBD2	-	16	TRBJ2-7	TRBV4-3	CASSHTSGLASYEQYF	TGCGCCAGCAGCCATACCTCGGGACTAGCCTCCTACGAGCAGTACTTC
TRBD2	-	13	TRBJ2-1	TRBV28	CASLLAFNNEQFF	TGTGCCAGCCTACTAGCGTTTAACAATGAGCAGTTCTTC
-	once	14	TRBJ2-2	TRBV2	CASSDQGNTGELFF	TGTGCCAGCAGTGACCAGGGGAACACCGGGGAGCTGTTTTTT
-	-	15	TRBJ2-1	TRBV4-3	CASSISPAGLNEQFF	TGCGCCAGCAGCATAAGCCCAGCTGGCCTCAATGAGCAGTTCTTC
-	once	13	TRBJ2-7	TRBV6-9	CASSLNRDYEQYF	TGTGCCAGCAGCCTAAACAGAGACTACGAGCAGTACTTC
-	-	16	TRBJ1-6	TRBV9	CASSPTRDPYNSPLHF	TGTGCCAGCAGCCCGACAAGGGACCCCTATAATTCACCCCTCCACTTT
-	-	15	TRBJ1-4	TRBV5-1	CASSFGRRPYEKLFF	TGCGCCAGCAGCTTCGGTCGTCGCCCTTATGAAAAACTGTTTTTT
-	few	14	TRBJ2-7	TRBV7-9	CASSSERAVYEQYF	TGTGCCAGCAGCTCTGAGAGGGCGGTCTACGAGCAGTACTTC
TRBD1	-	13	TRBJ1-6	TRBV5-4	CASSVRQGRPLHF	TGTGCCAGCAGCGTGAGACAGGGCCGACCCCTCCACTTT
TRBD2	-	14	TRBJ2-4	TRBV9	CASSAGLVQNIQYF	TGTGCCAGCAGCGCTGGACTAGTGCAAAACATTCAGTACTTC
-	-	13	TRBJ1-5	TRBV2	CASGRLSNQPQHF	TGTGCCAGCGGCAGGCTTAGCAATCAGCCCCAGCATTTT
TRBD2	-	14	TRBJ2-7	TRBV4-3	CASSQVRGAYEQYF	TGCGCCAGCAGCCAAGTTCGGGGGGCCTACGAGCAGTACTTC
TRBD1	-	16	TRBJ2-3	TRBV7-9	CASSGGRDRGADTQYF	TGTGCCAGCAGCGGAGGCCGGGACAGGGGCGCAGATACGCAGTATTTT
TRBD2	-	14	TRBJ2-7	TRBV5-5	CASSLAGRADEQYF	TGTGCCAGCAGCTTGGCGGGGAGGGCCGACGAGCAGTACTTC
TRBD1	once	14	TRBJ2-7	TRBV7-6	CASSTGTGSYEQYF	TGTGCCAGCAGCACCGGGACAGGGTCCTACGAGCAGTACTTC
TRBD1	few	15	TRBJ1-5	TRBV4-2	CASSQVEGANQPQHF	TGTGCCAGCAGCCAAGTCGAGGGGGCCAATCAGCCCCAGCATTTT
-	-	15	TRBJ1-1	TRBV7-8	CASSLGTGSITEAFF	TGTGCCAGCAGCTTAGGTACAGGGAGTATCACTGAAGCTTTCTTT
-	-	15	TRBJ2-1	TRBV19	CARPAHSRSYNEQFF	TGTGCCAGACCCGCCCACTCCCGCTCCTACAATGAGCAGTTCTTC
TRBD2	-	15	TRBJ2-2	TRBV7-9	CASSGLAANTGELFF	TGTGCCAGCAGCGGACTAGCGGCGAACACCGGGGAGCTGTTTTTT
-	once	15	TRBJ1-4	TRBV11-3	CASSSVVPGGEKLFF	TGTGCCAGCAGCTCAGTAGTGCCCGGGGGTGAAAAACTGTTTTTT
-	-	14	TRBJ1-2	TRBV7-2	CASSLMQDDYGYTF	TGTGCCAGCAGCTTAATGCAGGACGACTATGGCTACACCTTC
-	-	16	TRBJ1-2	TRBV15	CATSRDLYPAHYGYTF	TGTGCCACCAGCAGAGATCTCTATCCGGCACACTATGGCTACACCTTC
-	-	14	TRBJ2-7	TRBV5-6	CASSPGDSSYEQYF	TGTGCCAGCAGCCCCGGCGACAGCTCCTACGAGCAGTACTTC
-	-	16	TRBJ2-7	TRBV7-2	CASSLLWGRPPHEQYF	TGTGCCAGCAGCTTACTTTGGGGGCGCCCTCCCCACGAGCAGTACTTC
TRBD1	-	16	TRBJ1-2	TRBV4-2	CASSQAQQGLDYGYTF	TGTGCCAGCAGCCAAGCTCAACAGGGGTTGGACTATGGCTACACCTTC
-	-	15	TRBJ1-4	TRBV7-9	CASSSRIATNEKLFF	TGTGCCAGCAGTTCCCGGATTGCAACTAATGAAAAACTGTTTTTT
-	medium-sized	12	TRBJ2-7	TRBV28	CASSFTGYEQYF	TGTGCCAGCAGCTTCACAGGGTACGAGCAGTACTTC
-	-	13	TRBJ2-1	TRBV15	CATSTTRLNEQFF	TGTGCCACCAGCACTACTAGGCTCAATGAGCAGTTCTTC
-	-	14	TRBJ1-2	TRBV15	CATSRKVSNYGYTF	TGTGCCACCAGCAGAAAAGTTTCTAACTATGGCTACACCTTC
-	-	14	TRBJ1-2	TRBV6-7	CASRTAGGSYGYTF	TGTGCCAGCAGAACGGCTGGGGGGAGCTATGGCTACACCTTC
-	once	13	TRBJ1-4	TRBV5-6	CASSFVSNEKLFF	TGTGCCAGCAGCTTTGTCAGTAATGAAAAACTGTTTTTT
TRBD1	-	18	TRBJ1-6	TRBV6-4	CASSGPGQGRGRDSPLHF	TGTGCCAGCAGTGGCCCCGGACAGGGAAGAGGAAGGGATTCACCCCTCCACTTT
TRBD2	-	16	TRBJ2-5	TRBV7-9	CASSPLAGGYQETQYF	TGTGCCAGCAGCCCTCTAGCGGGAGGGTACCAAGAGACCCAGTACTTC
-	-	14	TRBJ1-5	TRBV6-5	CASSPGSSNQPQHF	TGTGCCAGCAGTCCGGGGTCTAGCAATCAGCCCCAGCATTTT
TRBD2	-	16	TRBJ2-1	TRBV2	CASSVQRGSSYNEQFF	TGTGCCAGCAGTGTACAGCGGGGGAGCTCCTACAATGAGCAGTTCTTC
TRBD1	-	15	TRBJ1-2	TRBV6-5	CASIQPGQGRSGYTF	TGTGCCAGCATCCAGCCCGGACAGGGGAGGTCTGGCTACACCTTC
-	-	13	TRBJ2-2	TRBV27	CASSFLSEGELFF	TGTGCCAGCAGTTTTCTTTCCGAGGGGGAGCTGTTTTTT
-	medium-sized	11	TRBJ1-2	TRBV25-1	CASSNAYGYTF	TGTGCCAGCAGTAATGCTTATGGCTACACCTTC
TRBD2	-	17	TRBJ2-1	TRBV9	CASSPWLGAGGPNEQFF	TGTGCCAGCAGCCCCTGGTTGGGGGCGGGGGGGCCAAATGAGCAGTTCTTC
-	-	16	TRBJ1-4	TRBV6-5	CASSYSGGLSNEKLFF	TGTGCCAGCAGTTACTCGGGGGGGCTATCGAATGAAAAACTGTTTTTT
-	-	16	TRBJ2-1	TRBV9	CASSDLQDSGEYEQFF	TGTGCCAGCAGCGACTTACAGGACAGTGGCGAGTATGAGCAGTTCTTC
TRBD1	medium-sized	16	TRBJ2-7	TRBV6-5	CASSFNSGTGLYEQYF	TGTGCCAGCAGTTTCAATTCCGGGACAGGGCTCTACGAGCAGTACTTC
-	few	12	TRBJ1-6	TRBV27	CASSPSGSTLHF	TGTGCCAGCAGTCCTTCGGGGTCGACCCTCCACTTT
TRBD2	-	16	TRBJ2-3	TRBV7-9	CASSSGPSGGSYTQYF	TGTGCCAGCAGCTCAGGGCCTAGCGGGGGGTCCTATACGCAGTATTTT
-	medium-sized	16	TRBJ2-1	TRBV18	CASSPLTRGGYNEQFF	TGTGCCAGCTCACCACTTACTCGGGGCGGTTACAATGAGCAGTTCTTC
-	-	15	TRBJ2-5	TRBV7-9	CASSLGASSMETQYF	TGTGCCAGCAGCCTGGGGGCAAGTAGTATGGAGACCCAGTACTTC
-	medium-sized	15	TRBJ1-1	TRBV9	CASSEEVSWSTEAFF	TGTGCCAGCAGCGAGGAAGTTTCATGGAGCACTGAAGCTTTCTTT
-	once	14	TRBJ1-2	TRBV5-6	CASSWQTSNYGYTF	TGTGCCAGCAGCTGGCAGACTTCTAACTATGGCTACACCTTC